This TCR beta chain was retrieved from a study of blood T cell repertoires in COVID-19. Germline-derived CDR1 and CDR2 are LGHNA and YNFKEQ. V dropped 1 base and J dropped 4 bases, with 16 bases sitting between them. This CDR3 comprises 16 residues. Cohort 3 donors counted as recovered after two negative PCRs, clearance, or resolved symptoms. TCRdb's copy holds only in-frame clones and misses some; the assay was immunoSEQ multiplex PCR. Of some 400,000 clones in the sample, 80% to 90% are singletons; the top ten hold 0.95% to 1.2%. The sequenced sample was PBMCs or T cells enriched from blood (not recorded which). This receptor was taken from a young man who had recovered from COVID-19. This chain connects TRBV4-2 to TRBJ1-2; weak D call: TRBD1 (6 bases). The CDR3 sequence is CASSQVEGGGVYGYTF. The CDR3 nucleotides read TGTGCCAGCAGCCAAGTCGAAGGGGGGGGCGTCTATGGCTACACCTTC.